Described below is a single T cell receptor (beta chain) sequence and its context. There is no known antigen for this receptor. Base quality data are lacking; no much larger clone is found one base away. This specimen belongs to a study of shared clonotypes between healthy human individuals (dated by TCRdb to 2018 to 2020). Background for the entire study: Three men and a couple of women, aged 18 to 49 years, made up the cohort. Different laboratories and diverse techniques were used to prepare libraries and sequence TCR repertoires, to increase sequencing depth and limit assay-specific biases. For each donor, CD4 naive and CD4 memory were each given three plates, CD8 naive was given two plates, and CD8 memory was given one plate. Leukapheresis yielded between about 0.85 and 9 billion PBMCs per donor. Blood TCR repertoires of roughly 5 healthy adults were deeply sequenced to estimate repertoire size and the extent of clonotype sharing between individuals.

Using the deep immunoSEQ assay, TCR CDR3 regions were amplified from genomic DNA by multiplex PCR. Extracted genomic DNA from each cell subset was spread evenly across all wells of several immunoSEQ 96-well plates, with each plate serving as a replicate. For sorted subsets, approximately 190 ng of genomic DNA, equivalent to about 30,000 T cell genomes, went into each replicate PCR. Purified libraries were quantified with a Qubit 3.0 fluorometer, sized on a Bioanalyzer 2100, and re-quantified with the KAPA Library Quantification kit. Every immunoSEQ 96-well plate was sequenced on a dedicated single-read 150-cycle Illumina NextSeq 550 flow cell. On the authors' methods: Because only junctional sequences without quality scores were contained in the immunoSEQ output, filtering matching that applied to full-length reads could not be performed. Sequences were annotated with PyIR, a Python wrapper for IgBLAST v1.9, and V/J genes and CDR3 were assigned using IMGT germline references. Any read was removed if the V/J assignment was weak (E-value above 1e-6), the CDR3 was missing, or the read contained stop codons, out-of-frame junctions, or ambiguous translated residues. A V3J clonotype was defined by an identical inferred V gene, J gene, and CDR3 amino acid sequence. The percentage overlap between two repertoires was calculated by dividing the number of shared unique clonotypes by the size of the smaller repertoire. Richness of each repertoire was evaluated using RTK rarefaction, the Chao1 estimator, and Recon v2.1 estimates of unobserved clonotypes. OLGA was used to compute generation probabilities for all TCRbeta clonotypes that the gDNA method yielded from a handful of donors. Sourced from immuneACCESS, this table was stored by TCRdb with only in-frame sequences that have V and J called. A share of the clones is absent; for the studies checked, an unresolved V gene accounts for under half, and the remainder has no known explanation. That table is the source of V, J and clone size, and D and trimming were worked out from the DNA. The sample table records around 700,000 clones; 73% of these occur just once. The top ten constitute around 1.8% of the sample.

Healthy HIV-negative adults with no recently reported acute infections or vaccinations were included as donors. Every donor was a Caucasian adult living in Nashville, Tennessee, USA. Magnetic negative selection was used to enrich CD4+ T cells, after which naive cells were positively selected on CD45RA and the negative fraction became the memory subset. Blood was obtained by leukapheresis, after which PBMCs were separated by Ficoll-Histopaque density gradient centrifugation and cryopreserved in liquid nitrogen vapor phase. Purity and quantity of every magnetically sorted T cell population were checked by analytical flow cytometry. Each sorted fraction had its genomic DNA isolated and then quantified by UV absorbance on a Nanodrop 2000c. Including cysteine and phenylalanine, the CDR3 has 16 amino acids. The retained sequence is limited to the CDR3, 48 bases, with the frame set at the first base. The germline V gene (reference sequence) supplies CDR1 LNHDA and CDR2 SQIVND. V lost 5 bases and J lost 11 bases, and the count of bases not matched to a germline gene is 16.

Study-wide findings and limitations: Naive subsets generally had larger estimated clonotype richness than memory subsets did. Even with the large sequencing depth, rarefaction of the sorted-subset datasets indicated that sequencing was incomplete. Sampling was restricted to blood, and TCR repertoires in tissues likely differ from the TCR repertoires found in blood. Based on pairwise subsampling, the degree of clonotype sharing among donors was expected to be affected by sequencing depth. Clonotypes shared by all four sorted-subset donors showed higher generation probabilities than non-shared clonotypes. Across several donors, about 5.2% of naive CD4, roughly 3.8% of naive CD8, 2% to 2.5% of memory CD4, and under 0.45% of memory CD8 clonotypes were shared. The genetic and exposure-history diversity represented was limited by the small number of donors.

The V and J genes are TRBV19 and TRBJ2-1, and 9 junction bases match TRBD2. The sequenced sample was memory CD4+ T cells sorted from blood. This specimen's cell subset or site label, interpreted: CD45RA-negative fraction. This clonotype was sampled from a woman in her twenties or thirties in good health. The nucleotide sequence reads TGTGCCAGTAGTCTGGTGGGTAGCGGGAGTGTTAAGAAGCAGTTCTTC. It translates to CASSLVGSGSVKKQFF.